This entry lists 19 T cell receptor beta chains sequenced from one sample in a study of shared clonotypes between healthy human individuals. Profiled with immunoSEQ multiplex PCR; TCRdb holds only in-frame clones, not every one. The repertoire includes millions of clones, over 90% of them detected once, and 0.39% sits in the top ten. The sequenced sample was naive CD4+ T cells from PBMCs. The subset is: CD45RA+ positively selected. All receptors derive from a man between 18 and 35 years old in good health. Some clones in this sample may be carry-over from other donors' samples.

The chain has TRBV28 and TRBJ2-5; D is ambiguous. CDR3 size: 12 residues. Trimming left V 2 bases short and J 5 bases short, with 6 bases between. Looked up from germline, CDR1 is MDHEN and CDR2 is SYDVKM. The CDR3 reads CASSLTWETQYF. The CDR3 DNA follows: TGTGCCAGCAGTTTAACTTGGGAGACCCAGTACTTC.

CDR3 coding DNA: TGCGCCAGCAGCCCCAACAGGGCTAACACCGGGGAGCTGTTTTTT. This sequence encodes CASSPNRANTGELFF. The chain uses TRBV5-1 and TRBJ2-2; perhaps TRBD1 as D (6 bases). This CDR3 has 15 amino acids. V lost 4 bases to trimming and J lost 2 bases, with 12 bases between them. Germline V gene sequence: CDR1 SGHRS, CDR2 YFSETQ.

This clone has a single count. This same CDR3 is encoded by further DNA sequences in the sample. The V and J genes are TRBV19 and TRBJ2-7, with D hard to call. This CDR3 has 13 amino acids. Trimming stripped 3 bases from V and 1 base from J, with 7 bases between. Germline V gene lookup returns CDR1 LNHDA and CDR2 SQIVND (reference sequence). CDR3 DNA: TGTGCCAGTAGTATCTCTGATTCCTACGAGCAGTACTTC. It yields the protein CASSISDSYEQYF. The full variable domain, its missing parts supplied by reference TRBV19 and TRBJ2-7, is DGGITQSPKYLFRKEGQNVTLSCEQNLNHDAMYWYRQDPGQGLRLIYYSQIVNDFQKGDIAEGYSVSREKKESFPLTVTSAQKNPTAFYLCASSISDSYEQYFGPGTRLTVT.

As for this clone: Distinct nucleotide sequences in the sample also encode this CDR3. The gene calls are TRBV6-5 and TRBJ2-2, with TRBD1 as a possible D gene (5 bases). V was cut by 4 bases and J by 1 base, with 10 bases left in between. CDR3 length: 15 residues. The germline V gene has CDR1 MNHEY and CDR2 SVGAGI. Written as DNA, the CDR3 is TGTGCCAGCAGTTTGAGGCAGGGGAACACCGGGGAGCTGTTTTTT. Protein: CASSLRQGNTGELFF.

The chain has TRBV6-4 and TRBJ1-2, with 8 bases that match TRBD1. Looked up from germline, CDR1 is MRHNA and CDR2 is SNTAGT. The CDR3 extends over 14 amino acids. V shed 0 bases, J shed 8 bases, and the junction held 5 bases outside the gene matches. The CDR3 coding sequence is TGTGCCAGCAGTGACTCAGGGACAGGAGACGGCTACACCTTC. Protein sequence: CASSDSGTGDGYTF.

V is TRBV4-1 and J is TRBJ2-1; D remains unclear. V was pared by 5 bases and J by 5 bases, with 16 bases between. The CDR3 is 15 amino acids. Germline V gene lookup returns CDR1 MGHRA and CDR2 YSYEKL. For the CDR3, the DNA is TGCGCCAGCAGCAACCTGGCCGTGGCCGACAATGAGCAGTTCTTC. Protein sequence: CASSNLAVADNEQFF.

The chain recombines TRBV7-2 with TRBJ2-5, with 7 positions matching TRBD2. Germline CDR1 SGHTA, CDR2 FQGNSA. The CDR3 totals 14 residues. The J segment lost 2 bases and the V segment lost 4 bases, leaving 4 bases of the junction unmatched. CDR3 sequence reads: CASSWQRGQETQYF. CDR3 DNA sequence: TGTGCCAGCAGCTGGCAGCGGGGACAAGAGACCCAGTACTTC. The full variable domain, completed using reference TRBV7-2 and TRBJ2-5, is GAGVSQSPSNKVTEKGKDVELRCDPISGHTALYWYRQSLGQGLEFLIYFQGNSAPDKSGLPSDRFSAERTGGSVSTLTIQRTQQEDSAVYLCASSWQRGQETQYFGPGTRLLVL.

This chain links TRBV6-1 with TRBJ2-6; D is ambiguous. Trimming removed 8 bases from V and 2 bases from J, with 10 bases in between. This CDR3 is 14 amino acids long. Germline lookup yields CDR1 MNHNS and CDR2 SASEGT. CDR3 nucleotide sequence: TGTGCCAGCCGGATTATTGCTGGGGCCAACGTCCTGACTTTC. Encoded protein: CASRIIAGANVLTF.

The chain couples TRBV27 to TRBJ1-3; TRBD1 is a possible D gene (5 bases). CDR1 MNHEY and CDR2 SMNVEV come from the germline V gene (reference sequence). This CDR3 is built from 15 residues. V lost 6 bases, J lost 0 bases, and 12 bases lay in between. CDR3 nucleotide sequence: TGTGCCAGCAGCCTTACGGGACGCTCTGGAAACACCATATATTTT. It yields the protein CASSLTGRSGNTIYF.

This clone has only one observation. The CDR3 protein is CASIEGNSPLHF. In DNA, the CDR3 is TGTGCCTCGATAGAAGGGAATTCACCCCTCCACTTT. The chain employs TRBV30 and TRBJ1-6, with D hard to call. The ends were cut back, 7 bases at V and 7 bases at J, with 11 bases in the middle. This CDR3 spans 12 amino acids. Germline CDR1 and CDR2: GTSNPN and SVGIG (reference sequence).

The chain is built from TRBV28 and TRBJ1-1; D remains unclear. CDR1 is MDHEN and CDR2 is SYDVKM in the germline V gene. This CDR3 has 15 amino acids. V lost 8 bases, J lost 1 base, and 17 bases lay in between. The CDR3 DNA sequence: TGTGCCAGCCATCTCGCGAGAGGCCCGAACACTGAAGCTTTCTTT. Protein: CASHLARGPNTEAFF.

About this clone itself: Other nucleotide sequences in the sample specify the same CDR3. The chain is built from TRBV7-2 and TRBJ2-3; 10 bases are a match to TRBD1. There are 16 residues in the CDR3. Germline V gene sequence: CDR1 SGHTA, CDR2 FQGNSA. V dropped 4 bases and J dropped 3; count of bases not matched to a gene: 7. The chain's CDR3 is CASSSPRDRGTDTQYF. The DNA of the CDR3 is TGTGCCAGCAGCTCTCCTCGGGACAGGGGAACAGATACGCAGTATTTT.

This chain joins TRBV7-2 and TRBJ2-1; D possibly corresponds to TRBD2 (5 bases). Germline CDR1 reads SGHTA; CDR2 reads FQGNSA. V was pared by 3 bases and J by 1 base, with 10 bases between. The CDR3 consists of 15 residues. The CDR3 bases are TGTGCCAGCAGCTTTCCCAAGCGGTCCTACAATGAGCAGTTCTTC. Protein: CASSFPKRSYNEQFF. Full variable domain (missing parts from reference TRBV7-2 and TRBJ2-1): GAGVSQSPSNKVTEKGKDVELRCDPISGHTALYWYRQSLGQGLEFLIYFQGNSAPDKSGLPSDRFSAERTGGSVSTLTIQRTQQEDSAVYLCASSFPKRSYNEQFFGPGTRLTVL.

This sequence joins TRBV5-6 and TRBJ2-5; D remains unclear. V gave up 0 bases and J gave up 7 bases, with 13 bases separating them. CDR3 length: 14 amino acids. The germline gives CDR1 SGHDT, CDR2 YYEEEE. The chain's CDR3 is CASSLGHVGWTQYF. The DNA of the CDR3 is TGTGCCAGCAGCTTGGGACACGTCGGTTGGACCCAGTACTTC.

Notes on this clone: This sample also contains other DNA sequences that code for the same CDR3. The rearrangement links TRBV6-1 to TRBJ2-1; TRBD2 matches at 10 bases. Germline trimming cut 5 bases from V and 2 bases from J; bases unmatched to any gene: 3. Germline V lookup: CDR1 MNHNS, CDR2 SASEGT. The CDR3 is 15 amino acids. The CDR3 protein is CASSPLAGAYNEQFF. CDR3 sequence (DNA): TGTGCCAGCAGTCCTCTAGCGGGGGCCTACAATGAGCAGTTCTTC.

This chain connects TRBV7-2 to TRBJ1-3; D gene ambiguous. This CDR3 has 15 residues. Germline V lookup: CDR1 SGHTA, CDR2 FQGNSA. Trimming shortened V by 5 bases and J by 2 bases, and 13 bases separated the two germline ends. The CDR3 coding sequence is TGTGCCAGCAGCCCCCAAGGGTGGACTGGAAACACCATATATTTT. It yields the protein CASSPQGWTGNTIYF.

The CDR3 coding sequence is TGCGCCAGCAGCCGAGGGACGGGACGTTGGAACACTGAAGCTTTCTTT. Amino acids: CASSRGTGRWNTEAFF. The chain combines TRBV4-1 with TRBJ1-1; maybe TRBD1 (5 bases). Trimming stripped 4 bases from V and 1 base from J, with 16 bases between. The CDR3 is 16 residues long. Germline V gene lookup returns CDR1 MGHRA and CDR2 YSYEKL.

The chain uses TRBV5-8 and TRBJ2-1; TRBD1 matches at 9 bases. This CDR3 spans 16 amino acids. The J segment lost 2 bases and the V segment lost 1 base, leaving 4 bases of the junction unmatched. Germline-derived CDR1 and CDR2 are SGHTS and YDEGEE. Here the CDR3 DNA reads TGTGCCAGCAGCTTGTGGACAGGGGTAACCTACAATGAGCAGTTCTTC. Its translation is CASSLWTGVTYNEQFF.

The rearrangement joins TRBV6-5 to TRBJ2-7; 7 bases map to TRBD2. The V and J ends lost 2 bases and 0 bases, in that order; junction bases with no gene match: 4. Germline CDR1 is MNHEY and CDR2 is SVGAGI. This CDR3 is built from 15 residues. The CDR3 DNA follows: TGTGCCAGCAGTTACCAGACGGGGGGCTCCTACGAGCAGTACTTC. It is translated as CASSYQTGGSYEQYF.